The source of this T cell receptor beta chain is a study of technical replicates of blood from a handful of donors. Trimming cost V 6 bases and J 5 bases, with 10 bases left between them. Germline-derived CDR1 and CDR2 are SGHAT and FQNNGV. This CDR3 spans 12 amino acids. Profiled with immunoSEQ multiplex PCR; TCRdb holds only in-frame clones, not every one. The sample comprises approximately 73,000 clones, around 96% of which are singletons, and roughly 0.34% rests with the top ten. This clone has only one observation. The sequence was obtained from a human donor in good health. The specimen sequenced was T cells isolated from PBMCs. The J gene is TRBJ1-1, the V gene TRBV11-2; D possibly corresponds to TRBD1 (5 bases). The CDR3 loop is CASRAGVTEAFF. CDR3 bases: TGTGCCAGCAGGGCGGGGGTGACTGAAGCTTTCTTT.